This entry lists 21 T cell receptor beta chains sequenced from one sample in a study of T cells in Graves' hyperthyroidism and ophthalmopathy. Regions amplified from RNA transcripts were the TCR beta CDR3 regions. First-round RT-PCR with HTBI primers amplified the TCR CDR3 region. TCRdb processed the multiplex PCR reads anew with MiXCR; each CDR3 protein has one entry. The sample carries around 440,000 distinct CDR3 sequences, approximately 14% recorded once. The sample was blood. These receptors all come from a woman under 30 with Graves' hyperthyroidism.

Comments on this clonotype: Since a much larger clone is just one base distant, this may be a read error. This sequence joins TRBV5-1 and TRBJ2-2; D is unclear. The CDR3 has 15 amino acids. Per germline, CDR1 SGHRS and CDR2 YFSETQ. CDR3 sequence (DNA): TGCGCCAGCAGCTTGATCTGGATGAACATCGGGGAGCTGTTTTTT. It is translated as CASSLIWMNIGELFF. The variable domain in full, with the rest retrieved from reference TRBV5-1 and TRBJ2-2, is KAGVTQTPRYLIKTRGQQVTLSCSPISGHRSVSWYQQTPGQGLQFLFEYFSETQRNKGNFPGRFSGRQFSNSRSEMNVSTLELGDSALYLCASSLIWMNIGELFFGEGSRLTVL.

This clonotype was picked up a small number of times. Sequence at one end of the junction differs from germline and may be a read error. J is TRBJ1-6 and V is TRBV28; a possible D gene is TRBD1 (5 bases). The CDR3 runs to 13 residues. The V gene's germline CDR1 is MDHEN and CDR2 SYDVKM. CDR3 nucleotide sequence: TGTGCCAGCGACACAGGAGTTAATGCACCCCTCCACTTT. Its translation is CASDTGVNAPLHF.

This clonotype was picked up a small number of times. The V and J genes are TRBV19 and TRBJ2-7; D is possibly TRBD1 (5 bases). The V and J ends lost 5 bases and 6 bases respectively, with 20 bases between them. The V gene's germline CDR1 is LNHDA and CDR2 SQIVND (reference sequence). The CDR3 has 15 residues. This chain's CDR3 is CASSERQTLLGEQYF. In DNA form, the CDR3 reads TGTGCCAGTAGTGAACGACAGACCCTCCTTGGCGAGCAGTACTTC.

This clonotype occurred many times. The V and J genes are TRBV20-1 and TRBJ2-7, with unresolved D. Trimming removed 3 bases at V and 3 bases at J, with 6 bases between. The germline gives CDR1 DFQATT, CDR2 SNEGSKA (reference sequence). The CDR3 runs 11 residues. CDR3 amino acids: CSASYDYEQYF. CDR3 nucleotides: TGCAGTGCTAGTTACGACTACGAGCAGTACTTC.

The genes are TRBV2 and TRBJ1-5, with D possibly being TRBD1 (5 bases). This CDR3 is built from 13 residues. The germline CDR1 and CDR2 sequences are SNHLY and FYNNEI. Trimming pared 5 bases from V and 7 bases from J, leaving 12 bases between. The CDR3 sequence: CASSPTQGQPQHF. The CDR3 DNA reads as TGTGCCAGCAGTCCAACTCAGGGCCAGCCCCAGCATTTT.

This clonotype was seen many times. V gene TRBV7-2 combines with J gene TRBJ2-3, with 7 bases matching TRBD1. Germline CDR1 SGHTA, CDR2 FQGNSA. The CDR3 contains 14 residues. The trim removed 5 bases at V and 4 bases at J, leaving 6 bases unmatched. The CDR3, as DNA: TGTGCCAGCAGCCTTGAGGGGGCGGCAGATACGCAGTATTTT. Translating gives CASSLEGAADTQYF.

This clonotype was counted at least ten times. The gene calls are TRBV5-6 and TRBJ2-7; 8 nucleotides align to TRBD2. Germline trimming cut 4 bases from V and 0 bases from J; bases unmatched to any gene: 6. CDR3 length equals 15 residues. Germline V CDR1 and CDR2: SGHDT, YYEEEE. The CDR3 DNA reads TGTGCCAGCAGCGCCGGGACTAGGAGCTCCTACGAGCAGTACTTC. Residues: CASSAGTRSSYEQYF.

This clonotype was observed a few times. V usage is TRBV6-1 and J usage is TRBJ2-3; the D gene is possibly TRBD2 (6 bases). CDR1 is MNHNS and CDR2 is SASEGT in the germline V gene. The CDR3 has 12 amino acids. CDR3 sequence reads: CAHAEGADTQYF. CDR3 DNA sequence: TGTGCTCATGCGGAGGGCGCAGATACGCAGTATTTT.

This clonotype appeared many times. This rearrangement joins TRBV5-6 to TRBJ2-1, with 10 bases lining up with TRBD2. The CDR3 sequence is 16 residues long. Germline values: CDR1 SGHDT, CDR2 YYEEEE. The junction had 10 bases not matched to a gene; V was cut back by 1 base and J by 9 bases. In nucleotides, the CDR3 is TGTGCCAGCAGCTTGATTGCTAGCGGGAGTCTGGGTGAGCAGTTCTTC. This codes for CASSLIASGSLGEQFF.

This clonotype was counted at least ten times. The chain recombines TRBV12-3 or TRBV12-4 with TRBJ2-1, with D possibly being TRBD2 (6 bases). With 3 bases removed from V and 12 bases from J, the gap between germline ends came to 30 bases. The CDR3 has 18 amino acids. This chain's CDR3 is CASSFLPFTESGVTRQFF. The DNA for the CDR3 is TGTGCCAGCAGTTTTTTACCTTTTACGGAATCGGGGGTAACCCGGCAGTTCTTC.

At least ten counts were recorded for this clonotype. The V and J genes are TRBV6-1 and TRBJ2-7; D possibly corresponds to TRBD2 (5 bases). The V gene's germline CDR1 is MNHNS and CDR2 SASEGT. The CDR3 is 14 residues long. V was trimmed by 4 bases and J by 5 bases, leaving 15 bases between them. CDR3 in amino acids: CASSGVGRYDEQYF. The CDR3 DNA is TGTGCCAGCAGTGGGGTTGGGAGATACGACGAGCAGTACTTC.

This chain links TRBV27 with TRBJ1-1, with TRBD1 as a possible D gene (6 bases). V was cut by 6 bases and J by 1 base, with 12 bases left in between. The CDR3 spans 14 residues. Per the germline V gene, CDR1 is MNHEY and CDR2 is SMNVEV (reference sequence). The CDR3 loop reads CASSLGGWNTEAFF. CDR3 bases: TGTGCCAGCAGCCTAGGGGGTTGGAACACTGAAGCTTTCTTT.

This clonotype was observed once. This sequence joins TRBV10-3 and TRBJ2-3; no clear D. The CDR3 runs to 12 residues. Trimming took off 8 bases at V and 2 bases at J, with 8 bases between the two ends. The germline V gene encodes CDR1 ENHRY and CDR2 SYGVKD. The DNA for the CDR3 is TGTGCCATCGCGAGTGACACAGATACGCAGTATTTT. Its translation is CAIASDTDTQYF.

This clonotype was counted many times. V is TRBV4-1 and J is TRBJ2-1; 8 nucleotides line up with TRBD2. This CDR3 spans 16 amino acids. Germline V gene data show CDR1 as MGHRA and CDR2 as YSYEKL. The V and J ends lost 4 bases and 8 bases, in that order; junction bases with no gene match: 13. CDR3 nucleotide sequence: TGCGCCAGCAGCCTCCCCGCGACTAGCGCTTCGGATGAGCAGTTCTTC. Translated, it gives CASSLPATSASDEQFF.

This clonotype was seen repeatedly, ten times or more. This chain connects TRBV5-1 to TRBJ2-1, with 8 bases aligning to TRBD2. The V and J ends lost 3 bases and 7 bases, in that order; junction bases with no gene match: 9. Germline lookup yields CDR1 SGHRS and CDR2 YFSETQ. The CDR3 totals 15 residues. The CDR3 sequence: CASSSGDSGTNEQFF. CDR3 DNA: TGCGCCAGCAGCTCCGGTGATAGCGGGACAAATGAGCAGTTCTTC. Full variable domain (rest looked up from reference TRBV5-1 and TRBJ2-1): KAGVTQTPRYLIKTRGQQVTLSCSPISGHRSVSWYQQTPGQGLQFLFEYFSETQRNKGNFPGRFSGRQFSNSRSEMNVSTLELGDSALYLCASSSGDSGTNEQFFGPGTRLTVL.

This clonotype was found many times. The chain joins TRBV5-1 to TRBJ2-1; D is ambiguous. Germline loops: CDR1 SGHRS, CDR2 YFSETQ. V lost 9 bases and J 4 bases, leaving 20 bases between the germline ends. The CDR3 is made up of 15 amino acids. The CDR3 reads CATRPGTEMYNEQFF. The CDR3 coding sequence is TGCGCCACCCGTCCCGGAACGGAGATGTACAATGAGCAGTTCTTC.

The V call is TRBV24-1, the J call TRBJ2-1; D gene uncertain. Trimming took off 5 bases at V and 1 base at J, with 20 bases between the two ends. CDR1 KGHDR and CDR2 SFDVKD come from the germline V gene. CDR3 length equals 18 residues. The CDR3 here is CATSAQSWGVRSYNEQFF. Written as DNA, the CDR3 is TGTGCCACCAGTGCACAAAGCTGGGGTGTGCGGTCCTACAATGAGCAGTTCTTC.

Ten or more counts support this clonotype. The rearrangement links TRBV2 to TRBJ1-2; no reliable D call. V shed 6 bases and J shed 1 base, with 9 bases lying between them. This CDR3 contains 13 residues. Germline CDR1 and CDR2: SNHLY and FYNNEI. The CDR3 spells CASRFHSNYGYTF. The DNA for the CDR3 is TGTGCCAGCAGATTCCATAGTAACTATGGCTACACCTTC.

This rearrangement joins TRBV4-2 to TRBJ1-1; D uncertain. Germline values: CDR1 LGHNA, CDR2 YNFKEQ. The V and J ends lost 5 bases and 5 bases respectively, with 12 bases between them. The CDR3 contains 13 residues. The CDR3 coding sequence is TGTGCCAGCAGCAATATGAGGTGGACTGAAGCTTTCTTT. Translation: CASSNMRWTEAFF.

The chain couples TRBV29-1 to TRBJ2-7; D unclear. Deletions cut 3 bases from V and 6 bases from J, with 12 bases between. Germline CDR1 is SQVTM and CDR2 is ANQGSEA. CDR3 size: 12 residues. DNA of the CDR3: TGCAGCGTTGACGGGCGTATATGCGAGCAGTACTTC. It specifies CSVDGRICEQYF.

This clonotype was recorded at least ten times. The chain combines TRBV19 with TRBJ2-7, with 10 positions matching TRBD1. J gave up 5 bases and V 3 bases, and 13 bases lay outside the gene matches. The germline V gene encodes CDR1 LNHDA and CDR2 SQIVND (reference sequence). The CDR3 runs to 17 residues. DNA for the CDR3: TGTGCCAGTAGTATTTGGGACAGGGGCGGTGGGAGCGACGAGCAGTACTTC. Its protein is CASSIWDRGGGSDEQYF. Drawing the rest from reference TRBV19 and TRBJ2-7, the complete variable domain is DGGITQSPKYLFRKEGQNVTLSCEQNLNHDAMYWYRQDPGQGLRLIYYSQIVNDFQKGDIAEGYSVSREKKESFPLTVTSAQKNPTAFYLCASSIWDRGGGSDEQYFGPGTRLTVT.